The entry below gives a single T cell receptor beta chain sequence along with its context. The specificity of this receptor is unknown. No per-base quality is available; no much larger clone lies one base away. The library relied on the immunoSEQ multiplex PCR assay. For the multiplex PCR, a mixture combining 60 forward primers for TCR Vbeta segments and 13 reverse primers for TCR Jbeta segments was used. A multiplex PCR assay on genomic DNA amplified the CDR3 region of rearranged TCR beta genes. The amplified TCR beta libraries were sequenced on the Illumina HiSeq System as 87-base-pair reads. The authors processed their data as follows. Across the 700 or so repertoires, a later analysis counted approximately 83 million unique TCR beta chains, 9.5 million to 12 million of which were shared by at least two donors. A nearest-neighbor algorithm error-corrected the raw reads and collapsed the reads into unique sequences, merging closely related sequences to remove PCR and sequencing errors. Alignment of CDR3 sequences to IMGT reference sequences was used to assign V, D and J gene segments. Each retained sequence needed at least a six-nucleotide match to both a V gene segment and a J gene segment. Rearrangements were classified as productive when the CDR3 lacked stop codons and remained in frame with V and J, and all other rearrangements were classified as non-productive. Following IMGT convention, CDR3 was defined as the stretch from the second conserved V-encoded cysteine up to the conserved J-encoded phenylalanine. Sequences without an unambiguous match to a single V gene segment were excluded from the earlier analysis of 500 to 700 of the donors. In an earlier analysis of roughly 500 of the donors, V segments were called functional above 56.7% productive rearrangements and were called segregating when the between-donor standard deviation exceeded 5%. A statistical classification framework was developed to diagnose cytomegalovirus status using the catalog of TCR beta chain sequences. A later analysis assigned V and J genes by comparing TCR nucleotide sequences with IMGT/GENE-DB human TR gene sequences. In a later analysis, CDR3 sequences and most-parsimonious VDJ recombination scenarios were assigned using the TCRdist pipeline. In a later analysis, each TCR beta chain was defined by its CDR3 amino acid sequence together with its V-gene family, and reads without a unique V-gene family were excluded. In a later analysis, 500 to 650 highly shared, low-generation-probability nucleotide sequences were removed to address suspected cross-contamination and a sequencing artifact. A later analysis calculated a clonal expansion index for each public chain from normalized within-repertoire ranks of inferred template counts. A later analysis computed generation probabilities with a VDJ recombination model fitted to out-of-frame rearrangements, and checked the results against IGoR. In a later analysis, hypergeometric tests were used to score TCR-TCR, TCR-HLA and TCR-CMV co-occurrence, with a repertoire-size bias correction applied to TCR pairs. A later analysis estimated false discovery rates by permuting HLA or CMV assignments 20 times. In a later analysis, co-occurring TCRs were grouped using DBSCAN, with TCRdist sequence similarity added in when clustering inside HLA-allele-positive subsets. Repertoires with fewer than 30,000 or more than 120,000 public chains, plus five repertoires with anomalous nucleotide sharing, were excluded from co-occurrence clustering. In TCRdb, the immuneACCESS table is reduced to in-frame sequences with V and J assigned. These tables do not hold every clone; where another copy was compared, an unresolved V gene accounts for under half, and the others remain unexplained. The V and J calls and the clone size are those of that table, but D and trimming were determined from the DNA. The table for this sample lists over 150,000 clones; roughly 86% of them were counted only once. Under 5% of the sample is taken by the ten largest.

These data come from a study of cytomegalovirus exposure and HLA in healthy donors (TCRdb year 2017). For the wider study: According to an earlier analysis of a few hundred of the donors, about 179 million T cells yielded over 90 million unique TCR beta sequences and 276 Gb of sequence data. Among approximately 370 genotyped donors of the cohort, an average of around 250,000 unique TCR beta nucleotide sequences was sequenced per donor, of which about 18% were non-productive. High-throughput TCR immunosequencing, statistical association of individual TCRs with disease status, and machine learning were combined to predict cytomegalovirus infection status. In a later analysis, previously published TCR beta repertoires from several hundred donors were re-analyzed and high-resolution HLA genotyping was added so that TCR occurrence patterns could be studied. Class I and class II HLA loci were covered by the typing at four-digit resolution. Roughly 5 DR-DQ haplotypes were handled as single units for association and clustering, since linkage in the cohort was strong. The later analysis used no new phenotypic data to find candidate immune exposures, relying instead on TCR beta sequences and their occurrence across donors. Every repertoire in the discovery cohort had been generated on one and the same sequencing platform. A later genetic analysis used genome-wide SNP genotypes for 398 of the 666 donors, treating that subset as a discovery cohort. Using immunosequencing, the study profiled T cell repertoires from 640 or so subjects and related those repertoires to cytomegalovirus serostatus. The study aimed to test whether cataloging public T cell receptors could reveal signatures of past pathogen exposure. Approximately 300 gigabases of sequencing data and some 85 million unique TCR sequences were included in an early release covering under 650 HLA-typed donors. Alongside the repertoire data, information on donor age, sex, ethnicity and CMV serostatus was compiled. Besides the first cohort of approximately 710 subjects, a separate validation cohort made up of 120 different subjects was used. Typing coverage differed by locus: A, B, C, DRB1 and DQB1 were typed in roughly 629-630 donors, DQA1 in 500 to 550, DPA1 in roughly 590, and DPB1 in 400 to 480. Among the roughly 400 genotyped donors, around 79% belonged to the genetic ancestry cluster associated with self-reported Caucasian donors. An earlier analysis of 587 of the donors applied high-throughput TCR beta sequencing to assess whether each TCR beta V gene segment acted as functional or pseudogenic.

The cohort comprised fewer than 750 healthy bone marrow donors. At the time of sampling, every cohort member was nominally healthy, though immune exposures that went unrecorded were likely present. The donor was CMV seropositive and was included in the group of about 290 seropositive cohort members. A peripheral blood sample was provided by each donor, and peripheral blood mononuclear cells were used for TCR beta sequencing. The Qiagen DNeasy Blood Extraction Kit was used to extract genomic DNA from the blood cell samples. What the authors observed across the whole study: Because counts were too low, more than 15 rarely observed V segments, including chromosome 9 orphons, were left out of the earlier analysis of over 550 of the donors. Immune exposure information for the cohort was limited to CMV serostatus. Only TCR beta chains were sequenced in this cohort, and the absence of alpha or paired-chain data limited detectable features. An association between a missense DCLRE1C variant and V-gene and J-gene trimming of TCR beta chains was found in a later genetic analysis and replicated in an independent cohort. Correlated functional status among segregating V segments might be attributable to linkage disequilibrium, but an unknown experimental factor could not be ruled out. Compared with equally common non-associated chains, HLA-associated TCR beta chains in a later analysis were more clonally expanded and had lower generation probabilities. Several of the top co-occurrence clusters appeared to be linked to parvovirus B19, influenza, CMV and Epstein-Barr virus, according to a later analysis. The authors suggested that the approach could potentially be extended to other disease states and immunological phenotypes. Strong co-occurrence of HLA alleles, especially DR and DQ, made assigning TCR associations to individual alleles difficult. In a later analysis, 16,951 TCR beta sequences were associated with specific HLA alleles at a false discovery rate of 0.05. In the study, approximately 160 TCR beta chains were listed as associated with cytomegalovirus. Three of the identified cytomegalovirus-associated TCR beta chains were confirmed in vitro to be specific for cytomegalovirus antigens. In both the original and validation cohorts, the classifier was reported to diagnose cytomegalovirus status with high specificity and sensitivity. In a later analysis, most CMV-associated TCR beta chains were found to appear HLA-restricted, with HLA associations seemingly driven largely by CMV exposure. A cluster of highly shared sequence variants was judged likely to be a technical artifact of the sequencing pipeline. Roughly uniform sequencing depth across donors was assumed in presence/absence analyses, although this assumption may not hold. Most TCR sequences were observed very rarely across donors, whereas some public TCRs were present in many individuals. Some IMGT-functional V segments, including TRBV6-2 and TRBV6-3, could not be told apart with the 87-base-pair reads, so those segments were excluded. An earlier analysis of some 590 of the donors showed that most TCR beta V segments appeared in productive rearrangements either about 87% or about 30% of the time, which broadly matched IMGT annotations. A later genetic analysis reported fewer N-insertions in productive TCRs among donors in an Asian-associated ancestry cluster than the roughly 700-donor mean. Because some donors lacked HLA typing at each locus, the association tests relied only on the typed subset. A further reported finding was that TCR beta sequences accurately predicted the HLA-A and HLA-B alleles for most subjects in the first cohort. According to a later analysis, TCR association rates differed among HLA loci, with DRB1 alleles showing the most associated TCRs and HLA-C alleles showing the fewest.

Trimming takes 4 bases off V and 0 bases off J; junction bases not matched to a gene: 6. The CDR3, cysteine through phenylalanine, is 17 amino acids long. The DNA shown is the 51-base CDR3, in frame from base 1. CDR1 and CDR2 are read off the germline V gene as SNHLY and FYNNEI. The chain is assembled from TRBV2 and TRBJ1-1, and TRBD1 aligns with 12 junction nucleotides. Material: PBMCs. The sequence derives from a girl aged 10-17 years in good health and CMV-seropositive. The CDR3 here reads CASSAGDRGPMNTEAFF. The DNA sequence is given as TGTGCCAGCAGTGCGGGGGACAGGGGGCCGATGAACACTGAAGCTTTCTTT.